This entry lists 24 T cell receptor beta chains sequenced from one sample in a study of blood T cells in healthy people across ages. Using a J-beta primer mix together with a sample-barcoded 5' primer, a second PCR was run for roughly 7 to 12 cycles. In TCRdb, the 5' RACE reads were re-called with MiXCR into one record per CDR3 protein. The sample holds 800,000 or so distinct CDR3 sequences, approximately 65% seen once. The sample comprised blood. These receptors all stem from a man aged 25 to 45 in good health.

This clonotype was detected once. The V call is TRBV10-3, the J call TRBJ2-2; 8 positions match TRBD2. J was trimmed by 3 bases and V by 2 bases; bases with no gene match: 5. The CDR3 totals 16 residues. CDR1 is ENHRY, CDR2 SYGVKD, per germline. The CDR3 reads CAISETTSGYTGELFF. The CDR3, as DNA: TGTGCCATCAGTGAGACAACTAGCGGATACACCGGGGAGCTGTTTTTT.

The V and J genes are TRBV4-3 and TRBJ1-2; the D is unclear. Trimming removed 4 bases at V and 3 bases at J, with 15 bases between. This CDR3 has 15 residues. Germline CDR1 is LGHNA and CDR2 is YSLEER. The CDR3 sequence is CASSPTTGGDYGYTF. The CDR3 DNA is TGCGCCAGCAGCCCAACTACCGGCGGCGACTATGGCTACACCTTC.

The CDR3 DNA sequence: TGTGCCAGCAGCTGGGCAGGAGTCGGCCAGCCCCAGCATTTT. Protein product: CASSWAGVGQPQHF. This sequence joins TRBV6-5 and TRBJ1-5, with D uncertain. The V end was cut by 6 bases, the J end by 7 bases, with 16 bases between. The CDR3 has 14 amino acids. Germline V gene data show CDR1 as MNHEY and CDR2 as SVGAGI.

The gene calls are TRBV11-2 and TRBJ1-2, with D unresolved. Trimming took off 7 bases at V and 2 bases at J, with 14 bases between the two ends. This CDR3 is built from 14 residues. CDR1 is SGHAT, CDR2 FQNNGV, per germline. In DNA, the CDR3 is TGTGCCAGCAACATACGGGCGAAGAACTATGGCTACACCTTC. It specifies CASNIRAKNYGYTF.

The gene calls are TRBV7-8 and TRBJ2-1; the D call may be TRBD1 or TRBD2 (5 bases each). Germline V gene data show CDR1 as SGHVS and CDR2 as FQNEAQ. V was trimmed by 4 bases and J by 4 bases, leaving 17 bases between them. This CDR3 comprises 16 residues. The CDR3 sequence: CASSSLGVPIYNEQFF. CDR3 sequence (DNA): TGTGCCAGCAGCTCGTTGGGGGTCCCTATTTACAATGAGCAGTTCTTC.

The gene calls are TRBV20-1 and TRBJ2-4, with 8 bases lining up with TRBD2. The J call may be wrong; the DNA end is better matched by TRBJ2-7. CDR3 length: 14 residues. Germline CDR1 reads DFQATT; CDR2 reads SNEGSKA (reference sequence). The CDR3 nucleotides read TGCAGTGCTAGGGGACTAGTGACCACCTACGAGCAGTACTTC. Protein product: CSARGLVTTYEQYF.

Notes on this clonotype: A much larger clonotype is one base distant, so this may be a read error. This chain connects TRBV28 to TRBJ2-7, with D maybe TRBD1 (6 bases). Between the trimmed V and J ends, which lost 6 bases and 5 bases, there was a span of 11 bases. This CDR3 is 12 amino acids long. Germline V lookup: CDR1 MDHEN, CDR2 SYDVKM. The CDR3 bases are TGTGCCAGCAGCCAAACAGGGCACGAGCAGTACTTC. Translating gives CASSQTGHEQYF.

The chain joins TRBV13 to TRBJ2-7, with TRBD1 as a possible D gene (5 bases). V lost 4 bases and J lost 2, with 15 bases in between. The CDR3 runs 15 residues. Per the germline V gene, CDR1 is PRHDT and CDR2 is FYEKMQ (reference sequence). CDR3 sequence: CASSSRHGRAYEQYF. The CDR3 DNA sequence: TGTGCCAGCAGCTCCAGACATGGCAGGGCCTACGAGCAGTACTTC.

This clonotype was observed many times. V usage is TRBV6-2 or TRBV6-3 and J usage is TRBJ2-1, with D tentatively TRBD1 or TRBD2 (5 bases each). The CDR3 runs to 13 residues. Germline V CDR1 and CDR2: MNHEY, SVGEGT. V dropped 7 bases and J dropped 10 bases, with 17 bases sitting between them. CDR3 bases: TGTGCCAGCATCGACGGGACCTCAAACGAGCAGTTCTTC. It yields the protein CASIDGTSNEQFF.

The rearrangement links TRBV20-1 to TRBJ2-5; 8 nucleotides match TRBD1. The germline V gene encodes CDR1 DFQATT and CDR2 SNEGSKA (reference sequence). The V and J ends lost 5 bases and 1 base, in that order; junction bases with no gene match: 6. CDR3 length: 14 amino acids. Here the CDR3 reads CSADRGSSQETQYF. In DNA, the CDR3 is TGCAGTGCTGACAGGGGATCCTCCCAAGAGACCCAGTACTTC.

The chain has TRBV11-2 and TRBJ1-1; D is uncertain. The germline V and J ends were trimmed by 0 bases and 5 bases, with 10 bases remaining between them. Germline V gene data show CDR1 as SGHAT and CDR2 as FQNNGV. The CDR3 extends over 14 amino acids. CDR3 coding DNA: TGTGCCAGCAGCTTAGAGGCAGGAGGAACTGAAGCTTTCTTT. This translates into CASSLEAGGTEAFF.

This clonotype was counted only a few times. V usage is TRBV12-3 or TRBV12-4 and J usage is TRBJ1-2, with D hard to call. V lost 2 bases and J lost 6, with 10 bases in between. The CDR3 runs 13 residues. CDR3 in DNA: TGTGCCAGCAGTTTACTAGTGGAGGATGGCTACACCTTC. Protein: CASSLLVEDGYTF.

The chain is built from TRBV20-1 and TRBJ2-3, with 9 nucleotides matching TRBD2. Germline CDR1 and CDR2: DFQATT and SNEGSKA (reference sequence). CDR3 length: 15 residues. V lost 3 bases and J lost 1; bases outside the gene matches: 5. CDR3: CSARSSGGGTDTQYF. The DNA for the CDR3 is TGCAGTGCTAGGAGTAGCGGGGGTGGCACAGATACGCAGTATTTT.

In its sample, this clonotype was seen once. Here the CDR3 reads CSARDITRTGDEKLFF. In DNA form, the CDR3 reads TGCAGTGCTAGGGATATAACCAGGACAGGGGATGAAAAACTGTTTTTT. The V and J genes are TRBV20-1 and TRBJ1-4; 9 bases are a match to TRBD1. The CDR3 is 16 amino acids. V shed 3 bases, J shed 6 bases, and the junction held 11 bases outside the gene matches. Looked up from germline, CDR1 is DFQATT and CDR2 is SNEGSKA (reference sequence).

V usage is TRBV21-1 and J usage is TRBJ1-5. TRBV21-1 is a recognized pseudogene. The CDR3 has 15 amino acids. CDR3 nucleotide sequence: TGTGCCAGCAGCAAAGCGCGTCAGCGCAATCAGCCCCAGCATTTT. This translates into CASSKARQRNQPQHF.

The chain combines TRBV6-6 with TRBJ2-5; TRBD2 matches at 7 bases. Germline V gene sequence: CDR1 MNHNY, CDR2 SVGAGI (reference sequence). The CDR3 length is 14 residues. Trimming cost V 5 bases and J 11 bases; bases outside gene matches: 14. CDR3 sequence reads: CASSERGPYNEQYF. The CDR3 bases are TGTGCCAGCAGTGAGCGGGGCCCCTACAATGAGCAGTACTTC.

The genes are TRBV7-2 and TRBJ2-5, with 9 nucleotides matching TRBD1. The end of the DNA is better explained by TRBJ2-7, so the J call may be wrong. Germline V lookup: CDR1 SGHTA, CDR2 FQGNSA. CDR3 size: 17 residues. CDR3 bases: TGTGCCAGCAGCTTATTCTCCGCCGGGACAGGGTTCTACGAGCAGTACTTC. Its protein product is CASSLFSAGTGFYEQYF.

This chain joins TRBV11-2 and TRBJ2-1; D unresolved. This CDR3 spans 14 amino acids. V shed 1 base and J shed 13 bases, with 17 bases lying between them. The V gene's germline CDR1 is SGHAT and CDR2 FQNNGV. This chain's CDR3 is CASSLASLLRTQFF. The CDR3 DNA follows: TGTGCCAGCAGCTTAGCCAGTTTGTTGAGGACCCAGTTCTTC.

The chain employs TRBV10-3 and TRBJ2-7; 9 positions match TRBD1. The V gene's germline CDR1 is ENHRY and CDR2 SYGVKD. J gave up 5 bases and V 0 bases, and 5 bases lay outside the gene matches. The CDR3 runs 15 residues. CDR3 sequence reads: CAISESMDRGHEQYF. CDR3 in DNA: TGTGCCATCAGTGAGTCAATGGACAGGGGCCACGAGCAGTACTTC.

V usage is TRBV6-1 and J usage is TRBJ1-2; D call uncertain. CDR1 and CDR2 from the germline V gene are MNHNS and SASEGT. V lost 2 bases to trimming and J lost 0 bases, with 10 bases between them. The CDR3 has 15 residues. The CDR3 DNA follows: TGTGCCAGCAGTGAATTAAAACGCTCTAACTATGGCTACACCTTC. Its protein product is CASSELKRSNYGYTF.

V is TRBV12-3 or TRBV12-4 and J is TRBJ2-1; D might be TRBD2 (5 bases). Trimming removed 9 bases from V and 6 bases from J, with 18 bases in between. The CDR3 is 14 residues long. This chain's CDR3 is CASSQAGLSNEQFF. In DNA, the CDR3 is TGTGCCAGTAGCCAAGCCGGACTTAGCAATGAGCAGTTCTTC.

The chain carries TRBV4-2 and TRBJ2-3; 9 nucleotides match TRBD2. Germline V gene data show CDR1 as LGHNA and CDR2 as YNFKEQ. This CDR3 comprises 16 residues. J gave up 3 bases and V 1 base, and 5 bases lay outside the gene matches. The CDR3 reads CASSQALAGATDTQYF. In DNA form, the CDR3 reads TGTGCCAGCAGCCAAGCTTTAGCGGGGGCGACAGATACGCAGTATTTT.

V usage is TRBV7-9 and J usage is TRBJ2-1, with D possibly being TRBD1 or TRBD2 (5 bases each). Trimming left V 3 bases short and J 6 bases short, with 12 bases between. The CDR3 runs 14 residues. The V gene's germline CDR1 is SEHNR and CDR2 FQNEAQ (reference sequence). The CDR3 region is CASSFSRGSNEQFF. DNA of the CDR3: TGTGCCAGCAGCTTTTCTCGGGGCTCCAATGAGCAGTTCTTC.

This clonotype was recorded a few times. The V call is TRBV7-2, the J call TRBJ2-5; 7 positions match TRBD1. The J call may be wrong; the DNA end is better matched by TRBJ2-7. Germline V gene sequence: CDR1 SGHTA, CDR2 FQGNSA. The CDR3 is 13 amino acids. The CDR3 loop reads CASSVDRDHEQYF. For the CDR3, the DNA is TGTGCCAGCAGCGTCGACAGGGACCACGAGCAGTACTTC.